These T cell receptor beta chains were read from a single sample in a study of blood T cells in healthy people across ages. Each CDR3 protein is one row after TCRdb ran MiXCR on the 5' RACE reads. The sample has about 700,000 distinct CDR3 sequences, approximately 31% seen once; the top ten hold 15%. Specimen: blood. The receptors were gathered from an elderly woman in good health. CDR3s include the opening cysteine and the closing phenylalanine or tryptophan. A D gene is named only where the DNA matches it firmly. Expanded clones are given a class, and other clones once, few, many or no size at all.

clone_size	v_call	cdr3_length	j_call	d_call	cdr3_aa	cdr3_nt
many	TRBV20-1	11	TRBJ2-5	.	CSAPPGETQYF	TGCAGTGCCCCTCCGGGAGAGACCCAGTACTTC
.	TRBV11-2	18	TRBJ2-4	TRBD2	CASSLGEASGGAGNIQYF	TGTGCCAGCAGCTTAGGGGAGGCTAGCGGGGGGGCAGGCAACATTCAGTACTTC
few	TRBV7-6	13	TRBJ1-2	.	CASSSLSLGGYTF	TGTGCCAGCAGCTCCCTTTCCTTAGGTGGCTACACCTTC
few	TRBV2	15	TRBJ2-5	TRBD1	CASSEGRGLLETQYF	TGTGCCAGCAGTGAAGGCAGGGGGCTATTAGAGACCCAGTACTTC
many	TRBV4-3	14	TRBJ2-3	.	CASSTRGPTDTQYF	TGCGCCAGCAGCACCCGGGGGCCCACAGATACGCAGTATTTT
.	TRBV5-1	16	TRBJ1-1	TRBD1	CASSLVLGQLNTEAFF	TGCGCCAGCAGCTTGGTGTTGGGACAGCTGAACACTGAAGCTTTCTTT
.	TRBV7-2	13	TRBJ1-1	.	CASSLNPQVEAFF	TGTGCCAGCAGCTTAAACCCGCAGGTTGAAGCTTTCTTT
few	TRBV5-1	14	TRBJ1-6	.	CASSPGNPNSPLHF	TGCGCCAGCAGCCCCGGGAACCCGAATTCACCCCTCCACTTT
many	TRBV5-1	14	TRBJ2-5	.	CASSLDASTETQYF	TGCGCCAGCAGCTTGGATGCGAGCACAGAGACCCAGTACTTC
.	TRBV5-5	15	TRBJ1-1	.	CASSLLSGRATEAFF	TGTGCCAGCAGCTTATTGTCAGGGAGAGCCACTGAAGCTTTCTTT
many	TRBV7-3	15	TRBJ2-2	.	CASSSGTLNTGELFF	TGTGCCAGCAGTTCCGGGACACTGAACACCGGGGAGCTGTTTTTT
few	TRBV6-2/TRBV6-3	14	TRBJ1-5	TRBD1	CASSWTGAGQPQHF	TGTGCCAGCAGCTGGACAGGGGCGGGTCAGCCCCAGCATTTT
few	TRBV2	14	TRBJ2-6	TRBD2	CASRGGSGANVRTF	TGTGCCAGCCGGGGGGGATCTGGGGCCAACGTCCGGACTTTC
many	TRBV9	16	TRBJ2-7	TRBD2	CASSVGTSGAAYEQYF	TGTGCCAGCAGCGTAGGGACTAGCGGGGCGGCCTACGAGCAGTACTTC
few	TRBV9	15	TRBJ1-3	.	CASSVVGGRGNTIYF	TGTGCCAGCAGCGTAGTTGGGGGGCGCGGAAACACCATATATTTT
many	TRBV29-1	13	TRBJ1-2	.	CSVRGTPNYGYTF	TGCAGCGTCAGGGGAACCCCTAACTATGGCTACACCTTC
few	TRBV12-3/TRBV12-4	16	TRBJ1-4	.	CASSLDGRGAGEKLFF	TGTGCCAGCAGTTTAGACGGTCGGGGGGCAGGCGAAAAACTGTTTTTT
.	TRBV18	13	TRBJ1-1	TRBD1	CASSPRRTGEAFF	TGTGCCAGCTCACCACGCCGGACAGGTGAAGCTTTCTTT
.	TRBV5-1	15	TRBJ2-5	TRBD1	CASSRTGGGQETRYF	TGCGCCAGCAGCAGGACAGGGGGAGGCCAAGAGACCCGGTACTTC
few	TRBV5-4	15	TRBJ2-2	.	CASSLDLRNTGELFF	TGTGCCAGCAGCTTAGATCTGAGGAACACCGGGGAGCTGTTTTTT
many	TRBV5-5	17	TRBJ2-3	TRBD1	CASSLRDSVPSTDTQYF	TGTGCCAGCAGCCTCCGGGACAGTGTCCCTAGCACAGATACGCAGTATTTT
many	TRBV6-5	13	TRBJ1-2	.	CASSYRSGNGYTF	TGTGCCAGCAGTTATAGATCGGGGAATGGCTACACCTTC
many	TRBV7-9	14	TRBJ2-5	.	CASLRGQFEETQYF	TGTGCCAGCCTTCGAGGGCAGTTCGAAGAGACCCAGTACTTC